A single T cell receptor beta chain is shown here with its context. Its matching antigen is unknown. This record belongs to a study of T cells after yellow fever vaccination. Regarding the study as a whole: Compared with primary, the secondary response was weaker and peaked at day 5, not 15.

V was shortened by 4 bases and J by 7 bases, with 10 bases between the two germline ends. Germline assignment: CDR1 PRHDT and CDR2 FYEKMQ (reference sequence). This CDR3 has 12 residues. TCRdb independently ran MiXCR on the 5' RACE reads; one entry per CDR3 protein. The sample lists approximately 160,000 distinct CDR3 sequences, roughly a tenth occurring once. Sample: CD8+ T cells sorted from PBMCs, taken 45 days after the yellow fever booster vaccination. This receptor was taken from a man aged 18 to 29 who received the YFV17D yellow fever vaccine. The V call is TRBV13, the J call TRBJ1-2; the D gene is possibly TRBD1 (5 bases). The CDR3 protein is CASSSGTAGYTF. The CDR3 DNA sequence: TGTGCCAGCAGCTCTGGGACGGCTGGCTACACCTTC.